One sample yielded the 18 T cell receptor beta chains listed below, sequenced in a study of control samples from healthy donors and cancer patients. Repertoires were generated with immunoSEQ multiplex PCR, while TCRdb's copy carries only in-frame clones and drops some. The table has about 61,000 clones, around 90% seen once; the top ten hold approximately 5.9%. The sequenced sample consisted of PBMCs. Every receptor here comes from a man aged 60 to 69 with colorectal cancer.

Here the CDR3 reads CASSYSGTGEKLFF. CDR3 sequence (DNA): TGTGCCAGCAGTTACTCCGGGACAGGGGAAAAACTGTTTTTT. The chain uses TRBV6-5 and TRBJ1-4; 9 bases fit TRBD1. J gave up 8 bases and V 0 bases, and 1 base lay outside the gene matches. This CDR3 is built from 14 residues. The germline gives CDR1 MNHEY, CDR2 SVGAGI.

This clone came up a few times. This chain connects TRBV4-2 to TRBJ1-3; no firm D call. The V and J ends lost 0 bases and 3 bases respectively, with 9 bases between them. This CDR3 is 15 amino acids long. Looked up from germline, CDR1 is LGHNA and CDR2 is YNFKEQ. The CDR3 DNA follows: TGTGCCAGCAGCCAAGATGACGGAGGTGGAAACACCATATATTTT. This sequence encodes CASSQDDGGGNTIYF.

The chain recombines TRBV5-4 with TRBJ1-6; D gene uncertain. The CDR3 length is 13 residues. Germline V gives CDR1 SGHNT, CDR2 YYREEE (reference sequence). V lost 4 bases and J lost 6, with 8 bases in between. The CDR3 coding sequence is TGTGCCAGCAGCCCGTCGGTTAATTCACCCCTCCACTTT. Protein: CASSPSVNSPLHF.

CDR3 DNA: TGTGCCAGCAGCCAAGGGAGGAGGAACACCGGGGAGCTGTTTTTT. The encoded protein is CASSQGRRNTGELFF. The chain links TRBV14 to TRBJ2-2; TRBD2 might be the D (5 bases). Trimming took 1 base from V and 1 from J, leaving 7 bases between them. The CDR3 contains 15 residues. Per germline, CDR1 SGHDN and CDR2 FVKESK.

CDR3 loop: CASSPRGTTSTDTQYF. The CDR3 DNA is TGTGCCAGCAGCCCGCGGGGGACTACGAGCACAGATACGCAGTATTTT. V gene TRBV9 combines with J gene TRBJ2-3; 7 nucleotides align to TRBD2. The CDR3 length is 16 residues. V was pared by 4 bases and J by 0 bases, with 8 bases of the junction left unmatched. Germline V gene data show CDR1 as SGDLS and CDR2 as YYNGEE.

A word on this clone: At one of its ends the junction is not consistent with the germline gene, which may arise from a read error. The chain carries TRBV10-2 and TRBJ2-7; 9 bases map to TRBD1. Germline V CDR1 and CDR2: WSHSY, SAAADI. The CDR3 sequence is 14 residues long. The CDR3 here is CANSEGTGIYEQYF. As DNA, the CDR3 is TGCGCCAACAGTGAGGGGACAGGGATCTACGAGCAGTACTTC.

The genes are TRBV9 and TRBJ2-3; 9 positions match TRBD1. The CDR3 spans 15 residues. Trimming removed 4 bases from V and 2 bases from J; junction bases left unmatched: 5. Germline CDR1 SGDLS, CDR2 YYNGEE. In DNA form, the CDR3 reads TGTGCCAGCAGCTCACAGGGGGCCACCACAGATACGCAGTATTTT. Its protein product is CASSSQGATTDTQYF.

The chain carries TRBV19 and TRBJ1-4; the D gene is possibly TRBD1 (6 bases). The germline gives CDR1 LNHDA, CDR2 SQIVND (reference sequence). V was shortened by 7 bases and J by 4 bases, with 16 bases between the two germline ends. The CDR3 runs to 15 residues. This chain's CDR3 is CASTPGEISNEKLFF. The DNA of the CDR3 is TGTGCCAGTACCCCAGGGGAAATAAGTAATGAAAAACTGTTTTTT. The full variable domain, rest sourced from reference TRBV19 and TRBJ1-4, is DGGITQSPKYLFRKEGQNVTLSCEQNLNHDAMYWYRQDPGQGLRLIYYSQIVNDFQKGDIAEGYSVSREKKESFPLTVTSAQKNPTAFYLCASTPGEISNEKLFFGSGTQLSVL.

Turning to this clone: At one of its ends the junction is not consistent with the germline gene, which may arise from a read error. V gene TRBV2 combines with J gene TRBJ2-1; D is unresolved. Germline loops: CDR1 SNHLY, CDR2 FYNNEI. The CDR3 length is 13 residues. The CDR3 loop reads CASGMSSYNEQFF. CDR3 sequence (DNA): TGTGCCAGCGGGATGAGCTCCTACAATGAACAGTTCTTC.

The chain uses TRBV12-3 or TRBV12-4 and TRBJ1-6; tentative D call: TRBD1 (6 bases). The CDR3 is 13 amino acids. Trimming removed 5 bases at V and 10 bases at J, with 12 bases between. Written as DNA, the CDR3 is TGTGCCAGCAGTCGTCACAGGGAATCACCCCTCCACTTT. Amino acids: CASSRHRESPLHF.

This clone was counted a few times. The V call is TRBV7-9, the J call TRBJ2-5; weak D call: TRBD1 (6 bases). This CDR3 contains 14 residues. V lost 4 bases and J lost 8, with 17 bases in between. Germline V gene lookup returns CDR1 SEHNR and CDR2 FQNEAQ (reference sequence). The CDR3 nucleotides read TGTGCCAGCAGCTCCTTTGGGCAGGGGAGAACCCAGTACTTC. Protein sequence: CASSSFGQGRTQYF.

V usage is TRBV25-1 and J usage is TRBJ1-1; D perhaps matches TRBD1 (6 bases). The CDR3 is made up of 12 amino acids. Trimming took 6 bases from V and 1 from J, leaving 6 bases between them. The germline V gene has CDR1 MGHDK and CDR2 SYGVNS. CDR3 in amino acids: CASRDRNTEAFF. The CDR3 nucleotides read TGTGCCAGCAGGGACAGGAACACTGAAGCTTTCTTT.

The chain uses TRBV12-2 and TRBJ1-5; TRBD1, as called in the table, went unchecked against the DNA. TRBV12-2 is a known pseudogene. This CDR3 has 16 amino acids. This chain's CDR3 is CASRLRGNSFYQPQHF. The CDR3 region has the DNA TGTGCAAGTCGCTTAAGGGGGAACAGCTTCTATCAGCCCCAGCATTTT.

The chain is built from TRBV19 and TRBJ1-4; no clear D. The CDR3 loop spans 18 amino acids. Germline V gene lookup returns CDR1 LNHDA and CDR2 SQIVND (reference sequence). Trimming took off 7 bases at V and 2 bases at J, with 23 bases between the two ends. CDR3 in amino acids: CASMIRGWATVTNEKLFF. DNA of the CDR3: TGTGCCAGTATGATTCGAGGATGGGCGACTGTGACTAATGAAAAACTGTTTTTT. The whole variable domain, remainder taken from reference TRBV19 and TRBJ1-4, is DGGITQSPKYLFRKEGQNVTLSCEQNLNHDAMYWYRQDPGQGLRLIYYSQIVNDFQKGDIAEGYSVSREKKESFPLTVTSAQKNPTAFYLCASMIRGWATVTNEKLFFGSGTQLSVL.

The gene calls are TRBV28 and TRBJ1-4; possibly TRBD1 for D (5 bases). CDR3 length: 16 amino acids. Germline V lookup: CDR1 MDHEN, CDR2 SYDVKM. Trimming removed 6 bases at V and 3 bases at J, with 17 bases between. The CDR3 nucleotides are TGTGCCAGCAGCCCCCCCCCGACAGCGTCTAATGAAAAACTGTTTTTT. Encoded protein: CASSPPPTASNEKLFF. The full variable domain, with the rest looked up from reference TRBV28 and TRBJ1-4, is DVKVTQSSRYLVKRTGEKVFLECVQDMDHENMFWYRQDPGLGLRLIYFSYDVKMKEKGDIPEGYSVSREKKERFSLILESASTNQTSMYLCASSPPPTASNEKLFFGSGTQLSVL.

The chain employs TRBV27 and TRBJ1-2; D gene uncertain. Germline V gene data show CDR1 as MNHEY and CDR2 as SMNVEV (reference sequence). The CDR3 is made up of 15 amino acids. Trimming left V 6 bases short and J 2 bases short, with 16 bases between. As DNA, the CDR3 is TGTGCCAGCAGCCCCGGAGGGCGAAACAACTATGGCTACACCTTC. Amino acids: CASSPGGRNNYGYTF.

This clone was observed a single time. CDR3 nucleotide sequence: TGTGCCAGCAGCGTGTCGACGGCCTACAATGAGCAGTTCTTC. Translating it yields CASSVSTAYNEQFF. The rearrangement joins TRBV9 to TRBJ2-1; unclear D gene. Trimming stripped 2 bases from V and 2 bases from J, with 8 bases between. Looked up from germline, CDR1 is SGDLS and CDR2 is YYNGEE. This CDR3 comprises 14 residues.

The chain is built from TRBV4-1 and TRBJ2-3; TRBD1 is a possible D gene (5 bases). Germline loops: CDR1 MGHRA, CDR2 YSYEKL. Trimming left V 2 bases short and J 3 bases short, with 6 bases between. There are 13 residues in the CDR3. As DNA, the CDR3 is TGCGCCAGCAGCCAACAGGGAACAGATACGCAGTATTTT. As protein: CASSQQGTDTQYF.